The 29 T cell receptor beta chains below come from one sample, sequenced in a study of control samples from healthy donors and cancer patients. The data were produced by immunoSEQ multiplex PCR, yet TCRdb's version contains in-frame clones alone and is incomplete. This sample yields approximately 170,000 clones, of which around nine tenths are seen a single time; 1.1% to 1.5% belongs to the top ten. Sequencing was carried out using blood. The receptors were sampled from a man aged 30-40 years in good health.

The CDR3 nucleotides read TGTGCCTGGAGTGCATCCTTTGAGGCTTTCTTT. It translates to CAWSASFEAFF. The chain recombines TRBV30 with TRBJ1-1; D is undetermined. The ends were cut back, 1 base at V and 11 bases at J, with 11 bases in the middle. The CDR3 has 11 residues. Germline CDR1 reads GTSNPN; CDR2 reads SVGIG (reference sequence).

The V gene is TRBV6-6, the J gene TRBJ1-1; 9 nucleotides match TRBD1. The CDR3 runs to 13 residues. J lost 4 bases, V lost 7 bases, and 4 bases had no gene match. Germline V lookup: CDR1 MNHNY, CDR2 SVGAGI (reference sequence). CDR3 loop: CASIGTGPTEAFF. CDR3 sequence (DNA): TGTGCCAGCATCGGGACAGGGCCCACTGAAGCTTTCTTT.

The rearrangement uses TRBV2 and TRBJ2-7; D remains unclear. CDR3 length equals 13 residues. Trimming stripped 7 bases from V and 6 bases from J, with 16 bases between. The germline V gene encodes CDR1 SNHLY and CDR2 FYNNEI. The CDR3 DNA reads TGTGCCAGCATGTCGGCCCTACGGGCCGAGCAGTACTTC. Residues: CASMSALRAEQYF. Full variable domain (rest looked up from reference TRBV2 and TRBJ2-7): EPEVTQTPSHQVTQMGQEVILRCVPISNHLYFYWYRQILGQKVEFLVSFYNNEISEKSEIFDDQFSVERPDGSNFTLKIRSTKLEDSAMYFCASMSALRAEQYFGPGTRLTVT.

This clone was seen just once. V gene TRBV4-3 combines with J gene TRBJ1-6; TRBD1 is a possible D gene (5 bases). CDR1 is LGHNA, CDR2 YSLEER, per germline. The ends were cut back, 4 bases at V and 7 bases at J, with 14 bases in the middle. This CDR3 is 15 amino acids long. The CDR3: CASSRLGLFNSPLHF. The CDR3 nucleotides read TGCGCCAGCAGCCGCTTGGGACTCTTCAATTCACCCCTCCACTTT.

The chain employs TRBV30 and TRBJ1-6; the match to TRBD1 covers 7 bases. The CDR3 loop spans 12 amino acids. Germline V CDR1 and CDR2: GTSNPN, SVGIG (reference sequence). V lost 5 bases and J lost 7; bases outside the gene matches: 2. The CDR3 here is CAWDRANSPLHF. CDR3 DNA sequence: TGTGCCTGGGACAGGGCGAATTCACCCCTCCACTTT.

The V and J genes are TRBV28 and TRBJ2-7; no clear D gene. CDR3 size: 15 residues. CDR1 MDHEN and CDR2 SYDVKM come from the germline V gene. V was trimmed by 7 bases and J by 2 bases, leaving 18 bases between them. CDR3 nucleotide sequence: TGTGCCAGCATGTCCGAGTCCTGGATCCCCTACGAGCAGTACTTC. The encoded protein is CASMSESWIPYEQYF. Supplemented by reference TRBV28 and TRBJ2-7, the full variable domain reads DVKVTQSSRYLVKRTGEKVFLECVQDMDHENMFWYRQDPGLGLRLIYFSYDVKMKEKGDIPEGYSVSREKKERFSLILESASTNQTSMYLCASMSESWIPYEQYFGPGTRLTVT.

The J gene is TRBJ1-6, the V gene TRBV10-3; D possibly corresponds to TRBD1 (6 bases). CDR1 ENHRY and CDR2 SYGVKD come from the germline V gene. Trimming took 2 bases from V and 4 from J, leaving 9 bases between them. This CDR3 has 15 residues. The CDR3 sequence is CAISEADRYNSPLHF. The DNA of the CDR3 is TGTGCCATCAGTGAGGCAGACAGGTATAATTCACCCCTCCACTTT.

The chain joins TRBV7-9 to TRBJ2-5, with D perhaps TRBD1 (6 bases). This CDR3 is 14 amino acids long. Trimming stripped 8 bases from V and 2 bases from J, with 15 bases between. Germline assignment: CDR1 SEHNR and CDR2 FQNEAQ (reference sequence). CDR3 in amino acids: CASGDSDRQETQYF. CDR3 sequence (DNA): TGTGCCAGCGGCGACTCGGACAGACAAGAGACCCAGTACTTC.

The V call is TRBV9, the J call TRBJ2-2; D ambiguous. This CDR3 contains 12 residues. V dropped 4 bases and J dropped 3 bases, with 4 bases sitting between them. Germline V CDR1 and CDR2: SGDLS, YYNGEE. The CDR3 nucleotides are TGTGCCAGCAGCCCCGACACCGGGGAGCTGTTTTTT. Translation: CASSPDTGELFF.

The rearrangement links TRBV19 to TRBJ2-2; 7 nucleotides line up with TRBD1. Per the germline V gene, CDR1 is LNHDA and CDR2 is SQIVND (reference sequence). The length of the CDR3 is 15 residues. V gave up 0 bases and J gave up 6 bases; unmatched junction bases: 4. The CDR3 coding sequence is TGTGCCAGTAGTATAGAGGGGCAGGGGGCCGGGGAGCTGTTTTTT. Protein product: CASSIEGQGAGELFF.

The rearrangement links TRBV6-5 to TRBJ1-1; 10 bases agree with TRBD1. V was pared by 5 bases and J by 0 bases, with 3 bases of the junction left unmatched. The CDR3 consists of 15 residues. Germline CDR1 reads MNHEY; CDR2 reads SVGAGI. The CDR3 bases are TGTGCCAGCAGTCGGGACAGGGGATTGAACACTGAAGCTTTCTTT. Translating it yields CASSRDRGLNTEAFF.

In regard to this clone: The same CDR3 can be traced to other DNA sequences in this sample. The V and J genes are TRBV14 and TRBJ1-1; 8 nucleotides align to TRBD1. The junction had 5 bases not matched to a gene; V was cut back by 5 bases and J by 0 bases. This CDR3 is 15 amino acids long. Germline CDR1 is SGHDN and CDR2 is FVKESK. CDR3 in DNA: TGTGCCAGCAGCGCGCAGGGGGCTCTGAACACTGAAGCTTTCTTT. Protein sequence: CASSAQGALNTEAFF.

This chain connects TRBV18 to TRBJ1-5; TRBD1 is a possible D gene (6 bases). Trimming pared 6 bases from V and 6 bases from J, leaving 18 bases between. There are 15 residues in the CDR3. The V gene's germline CDR1 is KGHSH and CDR2 LQKENI. DNA of the CDR3: TGTGCCAGCTCCCCGGGGGGGGCCTTGCGTCAGCCCCAGCATTTT. It specifies CASSPGGALRQPQHF.

This rearrangement joins TRBV7-9 to TRBJ2-1; D is undetermined. V was clipped by 6 bases and J by 6 bases, with 9 bases between them. This CDR3 spans 12 amino acids. In germline, CDR1 is SEHNR, CDR2 FQNEAQ (reference sequence). The chain's CDR3 is CASRNLGNEQFF. Here the CDR3 DNA reads TGTGCCAGCAGGAACTTAGGCAATGAGCAGTTCTTC.

The chain combines TRBV11-2 with TRBJ1-3; a possible D gene is TRBD1 (5 bases). This CDR3 is 16 amino acids long. The germline CDR1 and CDR2 sequences are SGHAT and FQNNGV. V lost 2 bases, J lost 3 bases, and 14 bases lay in between. CDR3 bases: TGTGCCAGCAGCTTAACCCCAGGGAAAAGTGGAAACACCATATATTTT. Its translation is CASSLTPGKSGNTIYF. The whole variable domain, filled in from reference TRBV11-2 and TRBJ1-3, reads EAGVAQSPRYKIIEKRQSVAFWCNPISGHATLYWYQQILGQGPKLLIQFQNNGVVDDSQLPKDRFSAERLKGVDSTLKIQPAKLEDSAVYLCASSLTPGKSGNTIYFGEGSWLTVV.

Points on this clone: The junction shows a germline mismatch at one end, possibly a read error. The J gene is TRBJ1-2, the V gene TRBV12-3 or TRBV12-4; D may be TRBD1 (5 bases). The CDR3 totals 13 residues. The CDR3 DNA sequence: TGTGCCAGCAGCTTAGATGGGGCGGAAGGCTACACCTTC. This codes for CASSLDGAEGYTF.

This chain joins TRBV19 and TRBJ2-1; D may match TRBD1 or TRBD2 (6 bases each). From germline, CDR1 is LNHDA and CDR2 SQIVND (reference sequence). The germline V and J ends were trimmed by 10 bases and 9 bases, with 19 bases remaining between them. The CDR3 has 13 amino acids. The CDR3 DNA reads TGTGCCACCAAGGGGGAGGCGGTGGGTGAGCAGTTCTTC. Translating gives CATKGEAVGEQFF.

The V gene is TRBV9, the J gene TRBJ2-5; 7 bases match TRBD1. This CDR3 spans 14 amino acids. The J segment lost 3 bases and the V segment lost 3 bases, leaving 5 bases of the junction unmatched. The germline gives CDR1 SGDLS, CDR2 YYNGEE. CDR3 in DNA: TGTGCCAGCAGCGGCGGACAGGCGAAAGAGACCCAGTACTTC. It translates to CASSGGQAKETQYF.

V gene TRBV27 combines with J gene TRBJ2-1; 10 bases line up with TRBD2. Germline trimming cut 3 bases from V and 3 bases from J; bases unmatched to any gene: 8. CDR3 length: 17 amino acids. Per germline, CDR1 MNHEY and CDR2 SMNVEV (reference sequence). CDR3 sequence: CASSLSTGLARYNEQFF. CDR3 DNA sequence: TGTGCCAGCAGTTTGTCGACGGGACTAGCGCGCTACAATGAGCAGTTCTTC.

This chain links TRBV7-2 with TRBJ1-1, with 9 bases lining up with TRBD1. Losses at the gene ends were 3 bases for V and 2 bases for J; bases not matched to a gene: 7. CDR1 is SGHTA and CDR2 is FQGNSA in the germline V gene. This CDR3 has 16 amino acids. The CDR3 loop reads CASSFYGDRANTEAFF. The CDR3 DNA sequence: TGTGCCAGCAGCTTCTATGGGGACAGGGCCAACACTGAAGCTTTCTTT. The whole variable domain, filled in from reference TRBV7-2 and TRBJ1-1, reads GAGVSQSPSNKVTEKGKDVELRCDPISGHTALYWYRQSLGQGLEFLIYFQGNSAPDKSGLPSDRFSAERTGGSVSTLTIQRTQQEDSAVYLCASSFYGDRANTEAFFGQGTRLTVV.

This chain links TRBV3-1 (or the pseudogene TRBV3-2) with TRBJ1-1, with TRBD1 matching over 9 bases. In germline, CDR1 is LGHDT, CDR2 YNNKEL (reference sequence). V was clipped by 6 bases and J by 6 bases; unmatched bases: 5. The CDR3 spans 13 residues. CDR3: CASSLQGAAEAFF. The DNA for the CDR3 is TGTGCCAGCAGTTTACAGGGGGCAGCTGAAGCTTTCTTT.

The rearrangement joins TRBV4-2 to TRBJ2-5; TRBD2 agrees at 8 bases. Unmatched junction bases numbered 9, after V lost 0 bases and J lost 6 bases. Germline lookup yields CDR1 LGHNA and CDR2 YNFKEQ. The CDR3 length is 16 residues. This CDR3 reads CASSQDSGGAHKTQYF. CDR3 in DNA: TGTGCCAGCAGCCAAGATTCCGGGGGGGCCCATAAGACCCAGTACTTC.

V gene TRBV19 combines with J gene TRBJ2-5; 8 positions match TRBD1. J lost 4 bases, V lost 5 bases, and 9 bases had no gene match. There are 15 residues in the CDR3. CDR1 and CDR2 from the germline V gene are LNHDA and SQIVND (reference sequence). CDR3 amino acids: CASSPRTGPSETQYF. The CDR3 DNA is TGTGCCAGTAGTCCTCGGACAGGGCCCTCAGAGACCCAGTACTTC.

The chain couples TRBV27 to TRBJ2-7, with no clear D. The V and J ends lost 4 bases and 0 bases respectively, with 7 bases between them. The CDR3 is 13 amino acids. The germline gives CDR1 MNHEY, CDR2 SMNVEV (reference sequence). The CDR3 bases are TGTGCCAGCAGTTACCGGGCCTCCTACGAGCAGTACTTC. Its protein is CASSYRASYEQYF.

This chain links TRBV7-2 with TRBJ2-1; D could derive from TRBD1 or TRBD2 (5 bases each). The length of the CDR3 is 12 residues. Looked up from germline, CDR1 is SGHTA and CDR2 is FQGNSA. The V and J ends lost 4 bases and 12 bases respectively, with 13 bases between them. The DNA of the CDR3 is TGTGCCAGCAGCTGGGAGCTGGGACGGCAGTTCTTC. Translated, it gives CASSWELGRQFF.

This clone was counted a single time. The chain joins TRBV5-4 to TRBJ1-1; D may be TRBD1 (5 bases). The CDR3 has 16 amino acids. Germline CDR1 is SGHNT and CDR2 is YYREEE (reference sequence). Trimming cost V 1 base and J 1 base, with 14 bases left between them. CDR3 nucleotides: TGTGCCAGCAGCTTGTTGAGGTTTCAGGGGAACACTGAAGCTTTCTTT. This gives the protein CASSLLRFQGNTEAFF.

The rearrangement links TRBV6-2 or TRBV6-3 to TRBJ2-7, with D perhaps TRBD1 (5 bases). CDR1 is MNHEY and CDR2 is SVGEGT in the germline V gene. This CDR3 contains 15 residues. The V gene lost 6 bases and the J gene lost 0 bases, with 15 bases spanning the gap. The DNA of the CDR3 is TGTGCCAGCAGCCCCCTCGGCAGGGTCTCCTACGAGCAGTACTTC. Amino acid sequence: CASSPLGRVSYEQYF.

This clone has just one count. The J gene is TRBJ1-5, the V gene TRBV19, with D perhaps matching TRBD1 (5 bases). The ends were cut back, 5 bases at V and 3 bases at J, with 17 bases in the middle. CDR3 length: 16 residues. CDR1 and CDR2 from the germline V gene are LNHDA and SQIVND (reference sequence). This CDR3 reads CASSLPSGRPNQPQHF. The DNA for the CDR3 is TGTGCCAGTAGTTTACCCTCGGGACGGCCCAATCAGCCCCAGCATTTT.

The chain links TRBV25-1 to TRBJ2-1; D remains ambiguous. Germline values: CDR1 MGHDK, CDR2 SYGVNS. V lost 6 bases to trimming and J lost 4 bases, with 4 bases between them. The CDR3 is made up of 11 amino acids. The CDR3 is CASRLYNEQFF. CDR3 sequence (DNA): TGTGCCAGCAGATTATACAATGAGCAGTTCTTC.